The rows below give T cell receptor beta chains drawn from one sample of a study of identical twins. MiXCR was run by TCRdb on the 5' RACE reads, yielding one entry per CDR3 protein. Of 500,000 to 550,000 distinct CDR3 sequences listed, around 22% are singletons. A further study also used this sample, focusing on yellow fever vaccine responses in identical twins.

The sequenced sample consisted of CD4+ T cells sorted from blood. Receptor source: a woman aged 18-29 years in good health. Both conserved end residues are part of each CDR3. Each record gives: D gene, CDR3 length, J gene, clone size, V gene, CDR3 protein, CDR3 DNA. D genes are given only for firm matches. Not all rows give a size; the values are once, few, many and, for expanded clones, a class.

D: -
length: 15
J: TRBJ2-1
size: few
V: TRBV5-1
CDR3: CASSLVWGSDNEQFF
DNA: TGCGCCAGCAGCTTGGTTTGGGGATCGGACAATGAGCAGTTCTTC

D: TRBD2
length: 15
J: TRBJ2-5
size: -
V: TRBV11-2
CDR3: CASSTTPAGRETQYF
DNA: TGTGCCAGCAGCACCACCCCGGCCGGGAGGGAGACCCAGTACTTC

D: -
length: 15
J: TRBJ2-5
size: few
V: TRBV24-1
CDR3: CATSDFQGLQETQYF
DNA: TGTGCCACCAGTGATTTTCAGGGTTTACAAGAGACCCAGTACTTC

D: -
length: 14
J: TRBJ1-1
size: -
V: TRBV28
CDR3: CASSLYVGNTEAFF
DNA: TGTGCCAGCAGTTTATACGTGGGGAACACTGAAGCTTTCTTT

D: -
length: 14
J: TRBJ2-1
size: -
V: TRBV15
CDR3: CATSGRTNNNEQFF
DNA: TGTGCCACCAGCGGAAGGACTAACAACAATGAGCAGTTCTTC

D: -
length: 13
J: TRBJ2-7
size: few
V: TRBV2
CDR3: CASCIHTNYEQYF
DNA: TGTGCCAGCTGTATCCACACCAACTACGAGCAGTACTTC

D: TRBD2
length: 16
J: TRBJ2-3
size: -
V: TRBV9
CDR3: CASSVAPLAGRRTQYF
DNA: TGTGCCAGCAGCGTAGCCCCACTAGCGGGGCGGCGTACGCAGTATTTT

D: TRBD2
length: 15
J: TRBJ2-5
size: -
V: TRBV5-1
CDR3: CASSLQAGGQETQYF
DNA: TGCGCCAGCAGCTTGCAAGCGGGGGGGCAAGAGACCCAGTACTTC

D: -
length: 13
J: TRBJ2-1
size: few
V: TRBV3-1
CDR3: CASSQDWRREQFF
DNA: TGTGCCAGCAGCCAAGATTGGCGACGGGAGCAGTTCTTC

D: TRBD2
length: 13
J: TRBJ2-7
size: -
V: TRBV20-1
CDR3: CSVAGVRSYEQYF
DNA: TGCAGTGTGGCGGGAGTTCGGTCCTACGAGCAGTACTTC

D: TRBD1
length: 13
J: TRBJ2-4
size: -
V: TRBV27
CDR3: CASSLLQGGIQYF
DNA: TGTGCCAGCAGTCTACTACAGGGGGGTATTCAGTACTTC

D: TRBD2
length: 15
J: TRBJ2-3
size: few
V: TRBV3-1
CDR3: CASSPKRGGTDTQYF
DNA: TGTGCCAGCAGCCCCAAGCGGGGGGGTACAGATACGCAGTATTTT

D: -
length: 14
J: TRBJ2-1
size: few
V: TRBV5-1
CDR3: CASSLGTAFNEQFF
DNA: TGCGCCAGCAGCCTTGGGACGGCCTTCAATGAGCAGTTCTTC

D: TRBD2
length: 19
J: TRBJ2-5
size: once
V: TRBV4-2
CDR3: CASSPRTGTSGGTQETQYF
DNA: TGTGCCAGCAGCCCAAGGACCGGGACTAGCGGGGGAACACAAGAGACCCAGTACTTC

D: -
length: 13
J: TRBJ1-2
size: -
V: TRBV28
CDR3: CASSTGQGYGYTF
DNA: TGTGCCAGCAGCACCGGGCAAGGCTATGGCTACACCTTC

D: TRBD1
length: 15
J: TRBJ2-5
size: -
V: TRBV27
CDR3: CASRPGQRPQETQYF
DNA: TGTGCCAGCAGACCGGGACAGCGACCCCAAGAGACCCAGTACTTC

D: TRBD1
length: 13
J: TRBJ2-7
size: -
V: TRBV20-1
CDR3: CSAPGQGIHEQYF
DNA: TGCAGTGCTCCCGGACAGGGGATCCACGAGCAGTACTTC

D: -
length: 14
J: TRBJ2-5
size: -
V: TRBV12-3/TRBV12-4
CDR3: CASSLAGTIETQYF
DNA: TGTGCCAGCAGTTTAGCGGGGACGATCGAGACCCAGTACTTC

D: TRBD1
length: 15
J: TRBJ2-5
size: -
V: TRBV7-8
CDR3: CASSFQGDRKETQYF
DNA: TGTGCCAGCAGCTTTCAGGGGGACAGAAAAGAGACCCAGTACTTC

D: TRBD2
length: 14
J: TRBJ2-1
size: -
V: TRBV20-1
CDR3: CSARKRLAGDEQFF
DNA: TGCAGTGCTAGAAAAAGACTAGCGGGGGATGAGCAGTTCTTC

D: -
length: 12
J: TRBJ2-7
size: -
V: TRBV3-1
CDR3: CASSQVYYEQYF
DNA: TGTGCCAGCAGCCAGGTATACTACGAGCAGTACTTC

D: TRBD2
length: 16
J: TRBJ2-1
size: -
V: TRBV10-3
CDR3: CAIKASGGQSYNEQFF
DNA: TGTGCCATCAAGGCTAGCGGGGGGCAATCCTACAATGAGCAGTTCTTC

D: TRBD2
length: 15
J: TRBJ2-1
size: -
V: TRBV20-1
CDR3: CSARDDLIAGFEQFF
DNA: TGCAGTGCTAGGGACGACTTGATAGCGGGGTTTGAGCAGTTCTTC

D: -
length: 16
J: TRBJ2-5
size: -
V: TRBV4-1
CDR3: CASSQDDRLGQETQYF
DNA: TGCGCCAGCAGCCAAGACGACCGACTAGGCCAAGAGACCCAGTACTTC

D: -
length: 16
J: TRBJ2-4
size: few
V: TRBV20-1
CDR3: CSARDSTRLAKNIQYF
DNA: TGCAGTGCTAGAGATTCGACACGGCTAGCCAAAAACATTCAGTACTTC

D: TRBD1
length: 11
J: TRBJ2-7
size: few
V: TRBV12-3/TRBV12-4
CDR3: CASSDRDRQYF
DNA: TGTGCCAGCAGCGATCGGGACAGGCAGTACTTC

D: TRBD2
length: 17
J: TRBJ2-3
size: -
V: TRBV20-1
CDR3: CSARDQGSGGNTDTQYF
DNA: TGCAGTGCTAGAGATCAAGGGAGCGGGGGAAACACAGATACGCAGTATTTT

D: -
length: 12
J: TRBJ1-1
size: few
V: TRBV12-3/TRBV12-4
CDR3: CASSPGRFEAFF
DNA: TGTGCCAGCAGTCCTGGACGCTTTGAAGCTTTCTTT

D: -
length: 15
J: TRBJ2-3
size: -
V: TRBV9
CDR3: CASSVGGIGLYTQYF
DNA: TGTGCCAGCAGCGTAGGGGGCATCGGTCTATATACGCAGTATTTT

D: -
length: 15
J: TRBJ2-7
size: few
V: TRBV24-1
CDR3: CATSDRTVGTGEQYF
DNA: TGTGCCACCAGTGACCGGACAGTTGGAACTGGGGAGCAGTACTTC

D: TRBD2
length: 20
J: TRBJ2-2
size: many
V: TRBV5-4
CDR3: CASSSGPGLAGVARTGELFF
DNA: TGTGCCAGCAGCTCGGGTCCGGGACTAGCGGGAGTAGCCCGCACCGGGGAGCTGTTTTTT

D: -
length: 12
J: TRBJ2-7
size: -
V: TRBV12-5
CDR3: CASGLGLDEQYF
DNA: TGTGCTAGTGGTTTGGGGCTGGACGAGCAGTACTTC

D: -
length: 14
J: TRBJ2-2
size: -
V: TRBV5-5
CDR3: CASSFPSDTGELFF
DNA: TGTGCCAGCAGCTTCCCTAGCGACACCGGGGAGCTGTTTTTT

D: -
length: 13
J: TRBJ2-5
size: few
V: TRBV11-1
CDR3: CASSQGTRETQYF
DNA: TGTGCCAGCAGCCAGGGGACTCGAGAGACCCAGTACTTC

D: -
length: 16
J: TRBJ2-2
size: -
V: TRBV7-9
CDR3: CASSLPSGIMSGELFF
DNA: TGTGCCAGCAGCTTACCTTCTGGGATTATGTCCGGGGAGCTGTTTTTT

D: -
length: 15
J: TRBJ2-7
size: few
V: TRBV6-1
CDR3: CASRTTGTRTSEQYF
DNA: TGTGCCAGCAGGACGACCGGGACTCGGACGAGCGAGCAGTACTTC

D: -
length: 13
J: TRBJ2-5
size: -
V: TRBV5-1
CDR3: CASSKTGPETQYF
DNA: TGCGCCAGCAGCAAAACAGGGCCGGAGACCCAGTACTTC

D: -
length: 14
J: TRBJ1-6
size: -
V: TRBV19
CDR3: CASDVGGGNSPLHF
DNA: TGTGCCAGCGACGTGGGGGGTGGTAATTCACCCCTCCACTTT

D: TRBD2
length: 14
J: TRBJ2-7
size: few
V: TRBV12-3/TRBV12-4
CDR3: CASMVLAGSYEQYF
DNA: TGTGCCAGCATGGTACTAGCGGGTTCCTACGAGCAGTACTTC

D: TRBD1
length: 13
J: TRBJ2-1
size: -
V: TRBV6-6
CDR3: CASLGQGYNEQFF
DNA: TGTGCCAGCTTGGGACAGGGTTACAATGAGCAGTTCTTC

D: -
length: 14
J: TRBJ2-1
size: few
V: TRBV5-1
CDR3: CASSSSWTQNEQFF
DNA: TGCGCCAGCAGCTCCTCGTGGACTCAGAATGAGCAGTTCTTC

D: -
length: 13
J: TRBJ2-2
size: -
V: TRBV3-1
CDR3: CASSQSGGVELFF
DNA: TGTGCCAGCAGCCAATCAGGCGGGGTCGAGCTGTTTTTT

D: -
length: 11
J: TRBJ2-6
size: few
V: TRBV10-3
CDR3: CAISGGQVLTF
DNA: TGTGCCATCAGTGGGGGTCAGGTCCTGACTTTC

D: TRBD1
length: 12
J: TRBJ2-1
size: -
V: TRBV29-1
CDR3: CSGQGNHNEQFF
DNA: TGCAGCGGACAGGGTAACCACAATGAGCAGTTCTTC

D: -
length: 15
J: TRBJ2-3
size: -
V: TRBV7-9
CDR3: CASSLQGDSTDTQYF
DNA: TGTGCCAGCAGTCTACAGGGAGATAGCACAGATACGCAGTATTTT

D: TRBD1
length: 15
J: TRBJ2-1
size: -
V: TRBV12-3/TRBV12-4
CDR3: CASSNGQGAYNEQFF
DNA: TGTGCCAGCAGTAACGGACAGGGGGCCTACAATGAGCAGTTCTTC

D: -
length: 14
J: TRBJ2-2
size: few
V: TRBV28
CDR3: CASRELEYTGELFF
DNA: TGTGCCAGCAGGGAGCTGGAGTACACCGGGGAGCTGTTTTTT

D: -
length: 14
J: TRBJ1-2
size: few
V: TRBV12-3/TRBV12-4
CDR3: CASLRGGANYGYTF
DNA: TGTGCCAGCCTTCGGGGAGGGGCTAACTATGGCTACACCTTC

D: -
length: 17
J: TRBJ2-3
size: few
V: TRBV3-1
CDR3: CASSHLPRGTLTDTQYF
DNA: TGTGCCAGCAGCCACCTCCCTCGCGGGACCCTCACAGATACGCAGTATTTT

D: TRBD1
length: 16
J: TRBJ1-6
size: -
V: TRBV20-1
CDR3: CSARDPGTGVRSPLHF
DNA: TGCAGTGCTAGAGACCCCGGGACAGGGGTCCGTTCACCCCTCCACTTT

D: -
length: 13
J: TRBJ2-1
size: few
V: TRBV29-1
CDR3: CSAGAWGDNEQFF
DNA: TGCAGCGCGGGGGCTTGGGGGGACAATGAGCAGTTCTTC